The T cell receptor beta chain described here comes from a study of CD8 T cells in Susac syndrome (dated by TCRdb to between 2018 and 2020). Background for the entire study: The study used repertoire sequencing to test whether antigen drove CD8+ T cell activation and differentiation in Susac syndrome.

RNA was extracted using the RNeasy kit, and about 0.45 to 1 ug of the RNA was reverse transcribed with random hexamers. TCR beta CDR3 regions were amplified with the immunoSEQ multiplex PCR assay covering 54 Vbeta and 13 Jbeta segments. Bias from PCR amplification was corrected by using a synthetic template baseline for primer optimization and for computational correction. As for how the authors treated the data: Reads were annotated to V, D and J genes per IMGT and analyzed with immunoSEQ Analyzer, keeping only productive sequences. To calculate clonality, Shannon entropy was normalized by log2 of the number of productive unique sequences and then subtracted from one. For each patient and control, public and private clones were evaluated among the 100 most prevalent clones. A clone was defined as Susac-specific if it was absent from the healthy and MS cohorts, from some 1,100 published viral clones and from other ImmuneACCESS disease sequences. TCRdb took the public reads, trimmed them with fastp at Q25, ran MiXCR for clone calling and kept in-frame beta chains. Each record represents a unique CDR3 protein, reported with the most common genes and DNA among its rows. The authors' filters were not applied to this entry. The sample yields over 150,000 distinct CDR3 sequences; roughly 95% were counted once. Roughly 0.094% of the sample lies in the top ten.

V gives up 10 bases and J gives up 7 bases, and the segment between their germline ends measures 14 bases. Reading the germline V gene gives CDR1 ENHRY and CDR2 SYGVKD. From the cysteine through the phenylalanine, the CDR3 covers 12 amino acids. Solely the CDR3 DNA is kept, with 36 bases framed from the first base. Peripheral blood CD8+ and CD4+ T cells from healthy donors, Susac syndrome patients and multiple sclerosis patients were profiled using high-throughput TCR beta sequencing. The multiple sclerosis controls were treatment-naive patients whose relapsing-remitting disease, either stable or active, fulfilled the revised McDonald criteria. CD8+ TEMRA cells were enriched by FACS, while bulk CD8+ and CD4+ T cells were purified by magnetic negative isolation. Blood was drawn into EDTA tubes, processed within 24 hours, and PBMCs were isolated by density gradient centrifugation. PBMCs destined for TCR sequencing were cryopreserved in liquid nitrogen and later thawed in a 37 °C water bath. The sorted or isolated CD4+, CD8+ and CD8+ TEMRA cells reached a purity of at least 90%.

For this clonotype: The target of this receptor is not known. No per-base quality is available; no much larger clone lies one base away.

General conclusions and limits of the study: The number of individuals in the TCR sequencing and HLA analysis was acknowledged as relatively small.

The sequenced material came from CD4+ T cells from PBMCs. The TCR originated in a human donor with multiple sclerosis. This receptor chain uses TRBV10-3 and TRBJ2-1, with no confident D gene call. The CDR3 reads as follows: CATTGQRNEQFF. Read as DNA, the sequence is TGTGCCACCACGGGCCAGAGGAATGAGCAGTTCTTC.